This TCR beta chain was recovered during a study of T cells in Graves' hyperthyroidism and ophthalmopathy. Study information: Pretreatment peripheral blood was obtained at initial diagnosis.

Germline V gives CDR1 SGHAT, CDR2 FQNNGV. The CDR3 is made up of 15 amino acids. Trimming took 0 bases from V and 5 from J; bases not matched to a gene: 5. Findings and limits, study-wide: Ophthalmopathy was predicted by the model a median of approximately six months ahead of onset.

This clonotype was seen ten or more times. The target antigen is unknown. The source material, RNA transcripts, was used to amplify TCR beta CDR3 regions. HTBI primers drove first-round RT-PCR of the TCR CDR3. TCRdb ran MiXCR on the multiplex PCR reads and lists one entry per CDR3 protein. The table records about 350,000 distinct CDR3 sequences, over 15% of them present only once. Active moderate-to-severe ophthalmopathy, Clinical Activity Score at least 3, NOSPECS at least 4, under 3 months' duration. Investigators excluded patients with uncontrolled infection, other autoimmune disease, pregnancy or lactation.

This chain joins TRBV11-2 and TRBJ2-7; TRBD1 matches at 9 bases. Material for sequencing was blood. This receptor was taken from a woman in her thirties or forties with Graves' ophthalmopathy. The chain's CDR3 is CASSLEGQGSNEQYF. The CDR3 DNA is TGTGCCAGCAGCTTAGAAGGACAGGGGTCTAACGAGCAGTACTTC. Looking up the rest from reference TRBV11-2 and TRBJ2-7 gives the full variable domain: EAGVAQSPRYKIIEKRQSVAFWCNPISGHATLYWYQQILGQGPKLLIQFQNNGVVDDSQLPKDRFSAERLKGVDSTLKIQPAKLEDSAVYLCASSLEGQGSNEQYFGPGTRLTVT.